This TCR beta chain was sequenced for a study of naive CD8 T cells in extremely preterm neonates (dated by TCRdb to 2016 to 2017). Background on the whole study: An age range of 25-50 years is given for the adult participants in the abstract, whereas a range of 20-50 years is given in the methods. The study compared the TCRbeta CDR3 repertoires of sorted naive CD8+ T cells among four age groups: extremely preterm neonates, term neonates, young children and adults.

The CDR3 numbers 13 residues from cysteine through phenylalanine. Only the CDR3 DNA is retained, 39 bases long and in frame from the first base. V has 3 bases trimmed and J has 4 bases trimmed; junction bases matching no gene number 2. CDR1 and CDR2 are read off the germline V gene as ENHRY and SYGVKD. With regard to this clone: No cognate antigen has been identified for it. No base-level quality is on record; no much larger clone is a single base apart.

Peripheral blood was donated by five healthy children aged 16-56 months who were having elective routine surgery, plus five healthy nonsmoking adults. A FACSAria III cell sorter was used to sort live, Annexin V-negative naive CD8+ T cells (CD3+CD8+CD45RA+CCR7+). Each sample yielded roughly 20,000 to 110,000 sorted naive CD8+ T cells. Ficoll-Paque density gradient centrifugation was used to isolate mononuclear cells from diluted blood. Before sorting, mononuclear cells were cryopreserved in about 10% DMSO plus 90% FBS and kept long term at -150 degrees C. After thawing, the cells were stained with Annexin V and with antibodies against CD3, CD8, CCR7 and CD45RA. The DNeasy Blood and Tissue Kit was used to extract genomic DNA from snap-frozen pellets of sorted cells. TCRbeta CDR3 regions were amplified from genomic DNA by a two-step, bias-controlled multiplex PCR. The multiplex PCR used primers specific for every TRBV and TRBJ gene segment. The immunoSEQ Assay was used to generate the TCRbeta repertoire data. In the original analysis: A relative-frequency ratio and a modified nearest-neighbor algorithm were applied to filter and cluster reads so that closely related sequences were merged. V, D and J gene assignments for CDR3 sequences followed IMGT annotation. Template counts were quantified against synthetic TCR CDR3 analog sequences and normalized for PCR amplification bias. Analyses were restricted to unique productive sequences, meaning in-frame CDR3 sequences without stop codons. Clonality, defined as 1 minus Pielou's evenness, and iChao1 richness were computed with the immunoSEQ Analyzer software. JMP was used for statistical testing, with Student's t-test or a non-parametric test applied depending on Shapiro-Wilk normality results. TCRdb carries this immuneACCESS record with in-frame sequences only. Its versions omit some clonotypes, under half of them owing to an unresolved V gene in the studies checked, with the rest unexplained. V and J calls plus clone size are reproduced from that table; the DNA served to infer D and trimming. Across this sample there are about 4,200 clones, with 95% to 98% seen only once. 0.6% to 0.8% of the sample rests with the top ten.

Study-level results and caveats: As limitations, the authors pointed to a small sample size and variable productive template counts among preterm samples. Preterm CDR3s were shorter, with fewer N additions and less junctional trimming, and were closer to germline than those of older groups. The proportion of shared CDR3 nucleotide sequences was higher in preterm neonates (around 2.7%) than in term neonates (0.4%), young children (about 0.03%) and adults (approximately 0.01%). Prospective longitudinal studies of preterm and term neonates were called for by the authors so that T cell development could be tracked within individuals. Preterm neonates had significantly lower iChao1 richness than all other age groups (p < 0.05) and an even clone distribution, indicating a less rich repertoire.

The TCR comes from a human donor in good health. The specimen sequenced was naive CD8+ T cells from blood. The rearranged chain carries TRBV10-3 and TRBJ2-7, with TRBD1 identical over 8 junction bases. The nucleotide sequence is given as TGTGCCATCAGTGACAGGGGGCTATACGAGCAGTACTTC. Its translation is CAISDRGLYEQYF.